What follows are 3 T cell receptor beta chains derived from one specimen sequenced in a study of CD8+CD57+ T cells in acquired aplastic anemia (dated 2018 in TCRdb). TCRdb lists the instrument as Illumina HiSeq 2000. Genomic DNA was used as template for profiling of TCR beta VDJ combinations and CDR3 sequences. Using fastp trimming at Q25 and MiXCR clonotype assembly, TCRdb reanalyzed the public sequencing data and kept in-frame beta chains. CDR3 protein sequences are deduplicated, and each keeps its most common genes and DNA. The sample table holds just over 400,000 distinct CDR3 sequences, of which 60% to 80% were seen once. 4% of the sample goes to the ten largest clones. Input material: sorted CD4+, CD8+, or CD8+CD57+ T cells (not recorded which) from PBMCs. These receptors came from a human donor in good health, serving as a control.

In the case of this clonotype: Relative to the germline gene, one junction end is altered; a read error may explain this. The chain links TRBV5-5 to TRBJ2-3; weak D call: TRBD2 (5 bases). This CDR3 region has 16 residues. Germline V gives CDR1 SGHKS, CDR2 YYEKEE (reference sequence). CDR3 sequence: CASSRTWRRNTDTQYF. DNA for the CDR3: TGCGCCAGCAGCCGGACCTGGAGGCGCAACACAGATACGCAGTATTTT.

J is TRBJ1-1 and V is TRBV12-3 or TRBV12-4; 8 nucleotides align to TRBD1. V dropped 5 bases and J dropped 1; count of bases not matched to a gene: 3. CDR3 length: 14 amino acids. This CDR3 reads CASSHGQGNTEAFF. CDR3 in DNA: TGTGCCAGCAGTCATGGACAGGGGAACACTGAAGCTTTCTTT.

This clonotype showed up many times. The chain uses TRBV4-3 and TRBJ1-2; 9 nucleotides match TRBD1. V lost 1 base and J lost 2; bases outside the gene matches: 5. The CDR3 totals 16 residues. From germline, CDR1 is LGHNA and CDR2 YSLEER. CDR3 DNA sequence: TGCGCCAGCAGCCAAGGGGCCGGGACAGGGAACTATGGCTACACCTTC. Protein product: CASSQGAGTGNYGYTF.